This section outlines one T cell receptor (beta chain) sequence together with its context. This sample stems from a study of blood T cell repertoires in COVID-19. Method: immunoSEQ multiplex PCR; TCRdb's copy keeps in-frame clones and lacks some. The sample holds 300,000 to 350,000 clones, around nine tenths seen once. The sequenced sample was peripheral blood. The clonotype comes from a woman between 18 and 29 years old who had recovered from COVID-19.

The CDR3 reads CASSLDRLSNQPQHF. As DNA, the CDR3 is TGTGCCAGCAGCTTAGACAGGCTTAGCAATCAGCCCCAGCATTTT. The chain uses TRBV11-2 and TRBJ1-5; no definite D call. The CDR3 is 15 residues long. V was clipped by 0 bases and J by 0 bases, with 6 bases between them. The germline V gene has CDR1 SGHAT and CDR2 FQNNGV.